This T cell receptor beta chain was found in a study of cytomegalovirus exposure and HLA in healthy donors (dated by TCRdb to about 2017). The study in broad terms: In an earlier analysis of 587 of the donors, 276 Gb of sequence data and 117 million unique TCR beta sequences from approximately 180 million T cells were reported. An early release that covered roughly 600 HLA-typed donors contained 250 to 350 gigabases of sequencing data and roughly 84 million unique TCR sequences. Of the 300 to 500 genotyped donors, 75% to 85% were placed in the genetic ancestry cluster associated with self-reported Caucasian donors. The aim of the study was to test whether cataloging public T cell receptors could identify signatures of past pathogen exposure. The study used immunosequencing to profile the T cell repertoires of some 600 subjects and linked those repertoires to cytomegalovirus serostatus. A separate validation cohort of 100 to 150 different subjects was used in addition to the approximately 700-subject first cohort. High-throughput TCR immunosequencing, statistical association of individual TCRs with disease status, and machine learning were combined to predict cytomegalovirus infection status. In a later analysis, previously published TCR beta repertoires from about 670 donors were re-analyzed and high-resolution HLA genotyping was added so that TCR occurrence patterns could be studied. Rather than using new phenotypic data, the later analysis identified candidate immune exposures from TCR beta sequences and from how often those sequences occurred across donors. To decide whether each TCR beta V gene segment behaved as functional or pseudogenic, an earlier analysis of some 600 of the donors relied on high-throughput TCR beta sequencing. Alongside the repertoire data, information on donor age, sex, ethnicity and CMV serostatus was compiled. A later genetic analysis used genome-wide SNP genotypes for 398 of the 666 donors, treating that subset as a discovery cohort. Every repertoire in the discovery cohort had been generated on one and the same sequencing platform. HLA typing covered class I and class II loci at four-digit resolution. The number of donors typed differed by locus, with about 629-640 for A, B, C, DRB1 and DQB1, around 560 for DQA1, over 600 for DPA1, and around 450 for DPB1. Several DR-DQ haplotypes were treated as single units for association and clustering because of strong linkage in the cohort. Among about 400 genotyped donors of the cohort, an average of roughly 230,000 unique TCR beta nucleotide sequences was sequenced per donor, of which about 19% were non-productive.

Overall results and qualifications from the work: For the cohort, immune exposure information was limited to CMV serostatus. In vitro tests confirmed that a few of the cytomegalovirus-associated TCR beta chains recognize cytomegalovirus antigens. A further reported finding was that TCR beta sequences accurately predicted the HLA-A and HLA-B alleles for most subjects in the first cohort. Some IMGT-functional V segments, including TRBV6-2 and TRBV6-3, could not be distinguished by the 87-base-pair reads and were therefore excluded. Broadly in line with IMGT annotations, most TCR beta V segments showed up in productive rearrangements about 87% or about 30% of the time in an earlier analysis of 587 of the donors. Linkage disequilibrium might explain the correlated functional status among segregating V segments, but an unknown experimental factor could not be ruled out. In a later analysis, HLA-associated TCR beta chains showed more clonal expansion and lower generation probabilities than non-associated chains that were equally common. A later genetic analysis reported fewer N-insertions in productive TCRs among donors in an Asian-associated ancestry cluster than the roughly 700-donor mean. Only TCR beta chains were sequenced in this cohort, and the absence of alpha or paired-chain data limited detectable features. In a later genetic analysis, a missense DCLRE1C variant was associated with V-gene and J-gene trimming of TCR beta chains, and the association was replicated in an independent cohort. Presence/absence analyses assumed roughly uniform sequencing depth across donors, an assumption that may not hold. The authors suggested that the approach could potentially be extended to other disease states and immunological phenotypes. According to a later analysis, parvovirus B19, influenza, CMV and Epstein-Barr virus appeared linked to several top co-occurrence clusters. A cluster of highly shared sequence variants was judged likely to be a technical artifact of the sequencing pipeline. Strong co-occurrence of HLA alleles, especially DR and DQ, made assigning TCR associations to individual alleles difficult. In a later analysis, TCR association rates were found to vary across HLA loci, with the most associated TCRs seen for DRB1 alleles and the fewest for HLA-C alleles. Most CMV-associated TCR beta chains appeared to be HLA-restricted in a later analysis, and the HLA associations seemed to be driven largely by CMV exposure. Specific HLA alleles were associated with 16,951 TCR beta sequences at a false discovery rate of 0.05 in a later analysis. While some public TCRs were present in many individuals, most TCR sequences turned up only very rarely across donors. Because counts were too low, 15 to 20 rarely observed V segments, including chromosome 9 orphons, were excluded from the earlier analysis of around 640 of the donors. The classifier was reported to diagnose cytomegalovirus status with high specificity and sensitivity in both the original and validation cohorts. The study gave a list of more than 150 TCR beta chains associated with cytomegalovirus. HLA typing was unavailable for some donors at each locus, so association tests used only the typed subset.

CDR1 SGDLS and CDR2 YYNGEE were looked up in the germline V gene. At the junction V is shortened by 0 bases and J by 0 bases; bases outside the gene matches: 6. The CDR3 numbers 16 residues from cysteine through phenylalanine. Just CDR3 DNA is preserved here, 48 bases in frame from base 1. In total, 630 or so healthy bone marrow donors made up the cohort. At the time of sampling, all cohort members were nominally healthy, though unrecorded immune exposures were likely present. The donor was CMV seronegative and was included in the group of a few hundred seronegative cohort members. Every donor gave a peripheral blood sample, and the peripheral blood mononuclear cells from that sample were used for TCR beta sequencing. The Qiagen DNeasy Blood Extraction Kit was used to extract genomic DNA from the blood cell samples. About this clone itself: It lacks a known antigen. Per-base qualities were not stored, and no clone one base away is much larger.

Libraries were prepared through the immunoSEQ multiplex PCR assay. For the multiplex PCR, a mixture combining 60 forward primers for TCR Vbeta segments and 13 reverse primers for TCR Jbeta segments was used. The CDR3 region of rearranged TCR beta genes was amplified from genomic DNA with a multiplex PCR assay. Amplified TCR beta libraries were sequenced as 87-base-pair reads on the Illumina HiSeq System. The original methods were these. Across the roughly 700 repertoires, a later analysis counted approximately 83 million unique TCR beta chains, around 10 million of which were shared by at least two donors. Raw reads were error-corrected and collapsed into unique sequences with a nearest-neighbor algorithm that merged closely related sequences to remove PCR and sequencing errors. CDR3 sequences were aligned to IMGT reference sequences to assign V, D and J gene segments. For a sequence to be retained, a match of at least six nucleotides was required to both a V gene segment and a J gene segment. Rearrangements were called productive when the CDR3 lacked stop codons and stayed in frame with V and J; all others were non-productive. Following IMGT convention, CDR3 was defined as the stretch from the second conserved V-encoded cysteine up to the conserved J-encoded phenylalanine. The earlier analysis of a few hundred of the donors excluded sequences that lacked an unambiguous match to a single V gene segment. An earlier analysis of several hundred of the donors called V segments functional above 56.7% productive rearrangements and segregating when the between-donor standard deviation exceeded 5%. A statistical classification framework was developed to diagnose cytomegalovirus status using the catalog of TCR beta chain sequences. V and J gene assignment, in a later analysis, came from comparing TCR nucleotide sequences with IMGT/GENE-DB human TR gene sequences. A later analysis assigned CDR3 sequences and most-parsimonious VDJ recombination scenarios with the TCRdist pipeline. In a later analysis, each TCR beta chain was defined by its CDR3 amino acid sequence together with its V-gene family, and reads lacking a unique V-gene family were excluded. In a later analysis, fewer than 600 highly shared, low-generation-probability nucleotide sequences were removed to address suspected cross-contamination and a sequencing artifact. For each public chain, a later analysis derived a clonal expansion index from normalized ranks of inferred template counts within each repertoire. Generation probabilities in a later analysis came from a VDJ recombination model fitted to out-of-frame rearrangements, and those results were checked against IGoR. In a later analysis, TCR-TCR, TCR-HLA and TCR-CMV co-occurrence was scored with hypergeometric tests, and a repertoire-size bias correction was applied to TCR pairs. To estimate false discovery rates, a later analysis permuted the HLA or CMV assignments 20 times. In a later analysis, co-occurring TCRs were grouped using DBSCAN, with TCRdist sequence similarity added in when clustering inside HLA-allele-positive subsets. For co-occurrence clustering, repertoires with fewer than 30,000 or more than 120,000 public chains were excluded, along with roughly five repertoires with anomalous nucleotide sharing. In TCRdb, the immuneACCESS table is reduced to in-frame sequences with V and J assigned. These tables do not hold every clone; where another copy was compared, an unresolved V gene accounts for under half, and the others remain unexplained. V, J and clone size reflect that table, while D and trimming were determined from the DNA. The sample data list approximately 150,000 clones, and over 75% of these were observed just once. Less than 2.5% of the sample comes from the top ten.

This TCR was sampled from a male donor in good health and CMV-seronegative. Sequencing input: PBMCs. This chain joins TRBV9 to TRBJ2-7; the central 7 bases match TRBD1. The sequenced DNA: TGTGCCAGCAGCGTAGATGCGACAGGGAGCTCCTACGAGCAGTACTTC. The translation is CASSVDATGSSYEQYF.